This TCR beta chain was identified during a study of T cells in Graves' hyperthyroidism and ophthalmopathy. Ten or more counts support this clonotype. Its antigen remains unknown. Trimming left V 0 bases short and J 2 bases short, with 14 bases between. This CDR3 comprises 16 residues. CDR1 is SEHNR and CDR2 is FQNEAQ in the germline V gene (reference sequence). Absence of ophthalmopathy progression within 18 months defined stable Graves' hyperthyroidism. Isolation of PBMCs was performed on 9.5 to 10 ml fresh peripheral blood. Findings and limits, study-wide: The blood repertoire included most of the expanded thyroid clonotypes above 0.001.

Amplification of TCR beta CDR3 regions was performed using RNA transcripts as template. TCR CDR3 regions were first amplified by RT-PCR with HTBI primers. TCRdb recomputed calls from the multiplex PCR reads with MiXCR, one row per CDR3 protein. Among some 560,000 distinct CDR3 sequences, 11% to 15% were seen once, and the ten largest hold roughly 14%. The J gene is TRBJ2-7, the V gene TRBV7-9; D might be TRBD2 (6 bases). The material sequenced was blood. This TCR was sampled from a woman aged 40 to 50 with Graves' hyperthyroidism. The CDR3 reads CASSLARGEATYEQYF. CDR3 DNA: TGTGCCAGCAGCTTAGCGCGGGGCGAAGCTACCTACGAGCAGTACTTC.